This T cell receptor (beta chain) was captured by sequencing in a study of cytomegalovirus exposure and HLA in healthy donors. Some clones are missing from TCRdb's copy, which holds only in-frame ones; the method was immunoSEQ multiplex PCR. The table records roughly 130,000 clones, 90% of them present only once. A word on this clone: Antigen: not known.

V lost 5 bases, J lost 5 bases, and 17 bases lay in between. The CDR3 loop spans 15 amino acids. Germline assignment: CDR1 SEHNR and CDR2 FQNEAQ (reference sequence). Study outcomes and limitations: Many donors shared some public TCRs, even though most TCR sequences were rare. Diagnosis of cytomegalovirus status made by the classifier reportedly showed high specificity and sensitivity. According to a later analysis, TCR clusters from the first cohort tended to co-occur in the 120 or so validation repertoires.

Separate from the roughly 670-subject first cohort, the roughly 130-subject validation cohort was the one that the donors belonged to. This clonotype originated in a woman aged 25 to 45 in good health and CMV-seropositive. The chain carries TRBV7-9 and TRBJ2-3, with D possibly TRBD1 on 6 matching bases. Sequences were obtained from PBMCs. This CDR3 is CASSRTGSEGDTQYF. The CDR3 region has the DNA TGTGCCAGCAGCCGTACAGGGTCCGAGGGAGATACGCAGTATTTT.